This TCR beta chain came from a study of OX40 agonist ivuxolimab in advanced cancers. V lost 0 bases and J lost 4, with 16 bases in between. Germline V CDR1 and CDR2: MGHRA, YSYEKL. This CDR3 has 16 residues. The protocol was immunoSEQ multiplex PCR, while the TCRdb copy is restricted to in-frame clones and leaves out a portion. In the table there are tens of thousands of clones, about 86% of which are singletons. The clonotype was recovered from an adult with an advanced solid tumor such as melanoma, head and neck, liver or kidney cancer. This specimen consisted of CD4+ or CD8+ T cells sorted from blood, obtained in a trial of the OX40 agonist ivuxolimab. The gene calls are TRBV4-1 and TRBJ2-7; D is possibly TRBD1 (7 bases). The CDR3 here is CASSQDLAGGRYEQYF. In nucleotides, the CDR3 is TGCGCCAGCAGCCAAGATCTGGCAGGGGGGAGGTACGAGCAGTACTTC.